This is a list of T cell receptor beta chains from one sample in a study of T cells after yellow fever vaccination. Each CDR3 protein gets one entry after TCRdb re-called the 5' RACE reads with MiXCR. The table has about 630,000 distinct CDR3 sequences, 9% to 15% seen once. The source material was PBMCs, sampled on the day of the yellow fever booster vaccination. These receptor sequences come from a young man who received the YFV17D yellow fever vaccine. Both conserved end residues are part of each CDR3. Fields, in order: D gene, J gene, V gene, clone size, CDR3 protein, CDR3 DNA. The D gene is left open where the match is weak. Some rows mark clone size as missing; the rest say once, few, many or name a class of expanded clone.

TRBD1 TRBJ2-1 TRBV5-6 few CASSLTGTATYNEQFF TGTGCCAGCAGCTTAACCGGGACAGCCACCTACAATGAGCAGTTCTTC
TRBD2 TRBJ2-1 TRBV6-1 few CASRQAGGPRNEQFF TGTGCCAGCAGACAAGCGGGAGGGCCCCGAAATGAGCAGTTCTTC
NA TRBJ2-3 TRBV7-3 few CASSPQSPGTNTQYF TGTGCCAGCAGCCCTCAGAGCCCGGGCACGAATACGCAGTATTTT
NA TRBJ1-5 TRBV5-1 few CASARGPIGQPQHF TGCGCCAGCGCACGCGGACCAATAGGGCAGCCCCAGCATTTT
NA TRBJ2-5 TRBV6-5 few CASSYSIAGGQETQYF TGTGCCAGCAGTTACTCGATTGCCGGGGGACAAGAGACCCAGTACTTC
NA TRBJ1-5 TRBV20-1 few CSARDGRGGQPQHF TGCAGTGCTAGAGACGGCAGGGGAGGGCAGCCCCAGCATTTT
NA TRBJ1-5 TRBV6-5 many CASSYVGTGRVYSNQPQHF TGTGCCAGCAGTTACGTGGGAACAGGGAGGGTTTATAGCAATCAGCCCCAGCATTTT
NA TRBJ2-7 TRBV29-1 many CSVETAEGEQYF TGCAGCGTTGAGACCGCCGAGGGCGAGCAGTACTTC
NA TRBJ2-3 TRBV15 few CATSRDGGLGTDTQYF TGTGCCACCAGCAGAGATGGGGGGCTAGGCACAGATACGCAGTATTTT
NA TRBJ2-1 TRBV18 NA CASSPPIGAALSYNEQFF TGTGCCAGCTCACCCCCGATCGGAGCGGCATTATCCTACAATGAGCAGTTCTTC
NA TRBJ2-4 TRBV7-2 few CASSLAKQGRNFGIQYF TGTGCCAGCAGCTTAGCGAAGCAGGGGCGGAATTTCGGCATTCAGTACTTC
NA TRBJ2-6 TRBV30 few CAWSVLRFSGANVLTF TGTGCCTGGAGTGTACTTAGGTTCTCTGGGGCCAACGTCCTGACTTTC
TRBD2 TRBJ2-5 TRBV20-1 many CSARPLAGVGETQYF TGCAGTGCTAGACCCCTAGCGGGAGTGGGTGAGACCCAGTACTTC
NA TRBJ1-2 TRBV10-3 NA CAISEMANGYTF TGTGCCATCAGCGAAATGGCTAACGGCTACACCTTC
NA TRBJ2-1 TRBV12-3/TRBV12-4 few CASSLAYLNEQFF TGTGCCAGCAGTTTAGCGTACCTTAATGAGCAGTTCTTC
NA TRBJ2-3 TRBV28 NA CASRRGIRSTGTQYF TGTGCCAGCAGGCGCGGGATCAGGAGCACGGGGACGCAGTATTTT
NA TRBJ2-4 TRBV20-1 NA CSAGRGGFNIQYF TGCAGTGCTGGAAGGGGCGGCTTCAACATTCAGTACTTC
NA TRBJ2-7 TRBV20-1 NA CCARDLGEPYEQYF TGCTGTGCTAGAGATCTGGGCGAGCCCTACGAGCAGTACTTC
NA TRBJ2-5 TRBV7-2 few CASSQGGSETQYF TGTGCCAGCAGCCAAGGGGGTTCGGAGACCCAGTACTTC
NA TRBJ2-1 TRBV7-2 many CASSRHRDLTANEQFF TGTGCCAGCAGCCGCCACCGGGACCTCACGGCCAATGAGCAGTTCTTC
TRBD1 TRBJ2-1 TRBV12-3/TRBV12-4 few CASSGDRGRDEQFF TGTGCCAGCAGTGGGGACAGGGGGCGAGATGAGCAGTTCTTC
NA TRBJ2-3 TRBV19 few CASKVLANTDTQYF TGTGCCAGTAAGGTCCTAGCCAACACAGATACGCAGTATTTT
NA TRBJ2-7 TRBV5-1 NA CASTRVPGSSYEQYF TGCGCCAGCACCCGGGTCCCGGGGTCCAGCTACGAGCAGTACTTC
NA TRBJ2-1 TRBV5-1 NA CASSLNSSYNEQFF TGCGCCAGCAGCTTGAACTCCTCCTACAATGAGCAGTTCTTC
TRBD2 TRBJ2-1 TRBV20-1 NA CSASSGPSYNEQFF TGCAGTGCTTCTAGCGGGCCGTCCTACAATGAGCAGTTCTTC
NA TRBJ1-6 TRBV20-1 few CSASQGSSYNSPLHF TGCAGTGCTTCACAGGGAAGCTCCTATAATTCACCCCTCCACTTT
TRBD2 TRBJ2-1 TRBV5-5 NA CASSFRGTPSGSGNEQFF TGTGCCAGCAGCTTCAGGGGGACGCCTAGCGGGAGCGGGAATGAGCAGTTCTTC
NA TRBJ2-5 TRBV19 few CASKGGLGETQYF TGTGCCAGTAAGGGGGGGCTAGGGGAGACCCAGTACTTC
TRBD1 TRBJ2-1 TRBV27 NA CASSLSTGGNEQFF TGTGCCAGCAGTTTATCGACAGGGGGCAATGAGCAGTTCTTC
NA TRBJ1-2 TRBV20-1 few CSAFNRFPNYGYTF TGCAGTGCTTTTAACAGGTTTCCTAACTATGGCTACACCTTC
TRBD2 TRBJ2-2 TRBV6-1 NA CASSETSGRRDTGELFF TGTGCCAGCAGCGAGACTAGCGGGAGGCGGGACACCGGGGAGCTGTTTTTT
TRBD2 TRBJ2-3 TRBV12-3/TRBV12-4 NA CASSLEAGGPRGTQYF TGTGCCAGCAGTTTAGAGGCGGGAGGTCCCAGGGGTACGCAGTATTTT
TRBD1 TRBJ1-4 TRBV28 NA CASSSPGQGTEKLFF TGTGCCAGCAGTTCCCCCGGACAGGGGACGGAAAAACTGTTTTTT
TRBD1 TRBJ2-7 TRBV20-1 NA CSARPGQGFSYEQYF TGCAGTGCTAGACCGGGACAGGGGTTTTCCTACGAGCAGTACTTC
NA TRBJ2-5 TRBV7-3 NA CASSLTASSRGAQYF TGTGCCAGCAGCTTAACCGCTAGCTCAAGGGGGGCCCAGTACTTC
TRBD2 TRBJ2-2 TRBV12-3/TRBV12-4 many CASIGTTGSGNLNTGELFF TGTGCCAGCATCGGGACTACGGGTAGCGGGAACCTGAACACCGGGGAGCTGTTTTTT
NA TRBJ2-7 TRBV5-5 few CASSLASRSVFEQYF TGTGCCAGCAGCTTGGCCTCACGTTCCGTTTTCGAGCAGTACTTC
NA TRBJ1-1 TRBV12-3/TRBV12-4 NA CASTFAGTTEAFF TGTGCCAGCACCTTCGCGGGGACCACTGAAGCTTTCTTT
NA TRBJ1-1 TRBV15 few CATSTDRTGAGAFF TGTGCCACCAGCACCGACCGGACGGGGGCTGGAGCTTTCTTT
NA TRBJ1-1 TRBV4-3 NA CASSQEAGGTEAFF TGCGCCAGCAGCCAAGAGGCGGGGGGTACTGAAGCTTTCTTT
TRBD2 TRBJ2-3 TRBV5-4 NA CASSPSIAGADTQYF TGTGCCAGCAGCCCGAGCATTGCGGGGGCAGATACGCAGTATTTT
NA TRBJ2-2 TRBV3-1 few CASSQPIRRTSNTGELFF TGTGCCAGCAGCCAACCTATTCGTAGGACATCGAACACCGGGGAGCTGTTTTTT
NA TRBJ2-3 TRBV7-6 NA CASSLDPSGTDTQYF TGTGCCAGCAGCTTAGACCCTAGCGGCACAGATACGCAGTATTTT
NA TRBJ2-7 TRBV20-1 few CSARDRMGGRVGYEQYF TGCAGTGCTAGAGATCGTATGGGGGGGCGGGTTGGCTACGAGCAGTACTTC
NA TRBJ2-5 TRBV6-5 few CASSYSVHQETQYF TGTGCCAGCAGTTACTCTGTCCACCAAGAGACCCAGTACTTC
NA TRBJ2-1 TRBV12-3/TRBV12-4 NA CASSPTDQNEQFF TGTGCCAGCAGCCCGACGGACCAGAATGAGCAGTTCTTC
NA TRBJ1-1 TRBV18 few CASSLQRDSHTEAFF TGTGCCAGCTCCCTCCAACGAGACAGTCACACTGAAGCTTTCTTT
TRBD2 TRBJ2-5 TRBV7-9 few CASSFGLAGGKETQYF TGTGCCAGCAGCTTCGGACTAGCGGGAGGGAAAGAGACCCAGTACTTC
NA TRBJ1-2 TRBV4-2 NA CASSQDLVASNYGYTF TGTGCCAGCAGCCAAGATTTGGTGGCCAGCAACTATGGCTACACCTTC
NA TRBJ2-6 TRBV12-3/TRBV12-4 few CASSPPPGEPGANVLTF TGTGCCAGCAGCCCGCCCCCTGGGGAACCTGGGGCCAACGTCCTGACTTTC
NA TRBJ2-7 TRBV10-3 NA CAIKQELYEQYF TGTGCCATCAAGCAGGAACTCTACGAGCAGTACTTC
NA TRBJ2-2 TRBV12-3/TRBV12-4 NA CASTPFPGELFF TGTGCCAGCACCCCTTTCCCCGGGGAGCTGTTTTTT